Following are 27 T cell receptor beta chains from one sample sequenced in a study of CD8+CD57+ T cells in acquired aplastic anemia. Genomic DNA served as template for TCR beta VDJ and CDR3 profiling. TCRdb re-called the reads through MiXCR, storing one row per CDR3 protein. The data hold fewer than 70,000 distinct CDR3 sequences, with 45% to 60% observed a single time. Sequenced: sorted CD4+, CD8+, or CD8+CD57+ T cells (not recorded which) from PBMCs. Receptors were obtained from a human donor in good health, serving as a control.

Notes on this clonotype: The junction departs from germline at one end; a sequencing error may be responsible. The genes are TRBV14 and TRBJ2-2, with D possibly being TRBD2 (6 bases). In germline, CDR1 is SGHDN, CDR2 FVKESK. The length of the CDR3 is 16 residues. The CDR3: CASSQRGPREAGELFF. As DNA, the CDR3 is TGCGCCAGCAGCCAACGAGGCCCGCGGGAAGCCGGGGAGCTGTTTTTT.

This chain joins TRBV12-3 or TRBV12-4 and TRBJ1-2; D is undetermined. V was clipped by 7 bases and J by 2 bases, with 8 bases between them. The CDR3 is 12 residues long. CDR3 sequence: CASKDGNYGYTF. In DNA, the CDR3 is TGTGCCAGCAAGGACGGGAACTATGGCTACACCTTC.

This clonotype was seen ten or more times. This sequence joins TRBV27 and TRBJ1-5; TRBD1 might be the D (5 bases). Trimming took 6 bases from V and 0 from J, leaving 18 bases between them. Germline assignment: CDR1 MNHEY and CDR2 SMNVEV (reference sequence). The CDR3 runs 17 residues. As DNA, the CDR3 is TGTGCCAGCAGCCCCGACCCAACAGGCTATAGCAATCAGCCCCAGCATTTT. Translating gives CASSPDPTGYSNQPQHF.

This chain links TRBV5-1 with TRBJ1-6; TRBD1 matches at 7 bases. The CDR3 runs 18 residues. Germline trimming cut 4 bases from V and 0 bases from J; bases unmatched to any gene: 10. Germline V gives CDR1 SGHRS, CDR2 YFSETQ. CDR3 residues: CASSHMVQGSSYNSPLHF. The CDR3 nucleotides are TGCGCCAGCAGCCACATGGTACAGGGGAGCTCCTATAATTCACCCCTCCACTTT.

This CDR3 is CATSRTSGAHYNEQFF. As DNA, the CDR3 is TGTGCCACCAGCAGGACTAGCGGGGCACACTACAATGAGCAGTTCTTC. The chain links TRBV15 to TRBJ2-1; 11 nucleotides agree with TRBD2. CDR1 is LNHNV and CDR2 is YYDKDF in the germline V gene (reference sequence). Germline trimming cut 3 bases from V and 3 bases from J; bases unmatched to any gene: 4. The CDR3 has 16 residues.

In this sample, this clonotype turned up once. A read error is possible here, since a much larger clone lies one base away. The chain has TRBV3-1 and TRBJ2-7; the D gene is possibly TRBD1 (5 bases). Germline V lookup: CDR1 LGHDT, CDR2 YNNKEL (reference sequence). The CDR3 extends over 15 amino acids. CDR3 in amino acids: CACSQDLRGSYEQYF. The CDR3 bases are TGTGCCTGCAGCCAAGATCTTAGGGGCTCCTACGAGCAGTACTTC.

The chain employs TRBV29-1 and TRBJ2-6; perhaps D is TRBD1 or TRBD2 (5 bases each). CDR1 is SQVTM and CDR2 is ANQGSEA in the germline V gene. CDR3 size: 15 residues. Trimming took 5 bases from V and 2 from J, leaving 13 bases between them. The chain's CDR3 is CSVSSRGPGANVLTF. DNA for the CDR3: TGCAGCGTTTCATCTCGGGGACCTGGGGCCAACGTCCTGACTTTC.

This clonotype has a handful of counts. An end of the junction differs from the germline gene, which may be a read error. The rearrangement joins TRBV7-7 to TRBJ1-5; D might be TRBD1 (5 bases). Germline CDR1 reads SSHAT; CDR2 reads FNYEAQ (reference sequence). This CDR3 is 13 amino acids long. CDR3 residues: CASSLGANQPQHF. Here the CDR3 DNA reads TGTGCTAGCAGCTTAGGGGCCAATCAGCCCCAGCATTTT.

The J gene is TRBJ1-2, the V gene TRBV20-1; TRBD1 matches at 7 bases. CDR1 and CDR2 (germline): DFQATT, SNEGSKA (reference sequence). There are 14 residues in the CDR3. V lost 3 bases to trimming and J lost 3 bases; unmatched junction nucleotides: 7. The CDR3 reads CSASRSGTDYGYTF. The DNA of the CDR3 is TGCAGTGCTAGTCGCTCCGGGACAGACTATGGCTACACCTTC.

This clonotype was detected many times. The chain is built from TRBV27 and TRBJ2-3, with 9 bases matching TRBD2. The CDR3 loop spans 16 amino acids. Germline assignment: CDR1 MNHEY and CDR2 SMNVEV (reference sequence). J gave up 4 bases and V 4 bases, and 9 bases lay outside the gene matches. CDR3: CASSSTGGRGSDTQYF. CDR3 nucleotides: TGTGCCAGCAGTTCTACAGGCGGGAGGGGATCAGATACGCAGTATTTT.

The chain couples TRBV20-1 to TRBJ1-1, with a weak D call TRBD1 (6 bases). The length of the CDR3 is 12 residues. The V gene lost 1 base and the J gene lost 7 bases, with 10 bases spanning the gap. The V gene's germline CDR1 is DFQATT and CDR2 SNEGSKA (reference sequence). The CDR3 spells CSARAGDDEAFF. CDR3 DNA sequence: TGCAGTGCTAGAGCAGGGGACGATGAAGCTTTCTTT.

This chain connects TRBV9 to TRBJ2-7; 10 bases line up with TRBD2. Germline-derived CDR1 and CDR2 are SGDLS and YYNGEE. The CDR3 consists of 15 residues. J lost 2 bases, V lost 4 bases, and 6 bases had no gene match. The CDR3 region has the DNA TGTGCCAGCAGCCAGGGACTAGCGACAGCCTACGAGCAGTACTTC. Protein product: CASSQGLATAYEQYF.

The chain employs TRBV20-1 and TRBJ2-1; 13 nucleotides match TRBD2. This CDR3 region has 15 residues. Germline trimming cut 5 bases from V and 3 bases from J; bases unmatched to any gene: 4. The germline V gene has CDR1 DFQATT and CDR2 SNEGSKA (reference sequence). The CDR3 nucleotides are TGCAGTGCTGACGGGACTAGCGGGATCTACAATGAGCAGTTCTTC. Protein: CSADGTSGIYNEQFF.

At least ten counts were recorded for this clonotype. V is TRBV27 and J is TRBJ2-1, with 8 bases identical to TRBD2. The CDR3 is made up of 15 amino acids. V lost 3 bases and J lost 10; bases outside the gene matches: 11. The germline CDR1 and CDR2 sequences are MNHEY and SMNVEV (reference sequence). The CDR3 loop reads CASSFGLAGHIEQFF. The CDR3 bases are TGTGCCAGCAGTTTTGGACTAGCTGGCCACATCGAGCAGTTCTTC.

The chain carries TRBV25-1 and TRBJ2-5; 11 bases fit TRBD2. The CDR3 length is 16 residues. The germline CDR1 and CDR2 sequences are MGHDK and SYGVNS. Trimming cost V 3 bases and J 4 bases; bases outside gene matches: 7. The CDR3 region is CASSEFLLAGAETQYF. The CDR3 DNA reads TGTGCCAGCAGTGAGTTCCTACTAGCGGGAGCAGAGACCCAGTACTTC.

This chain joins TRBV7-6 and TRBJ2-7; possible D gene TRBD2, 5 bases. The CDR3 sequence is 14 residues long. Germline-derived CDR1 and CDR2 are SGHVS and FNYEAQ. V was clipped by 4 bases and J by 1 base, with 11 bases between them. Here the CDR3 DNA reads TGTGCCAGCAGCTCCTTTAGCGTATCCTACGAGCAGTACTTC. It is translated as CASSSFSVSYEQYF.

The CDR3 loop reads CATSERDSYEQYF. The CDR3, as DNA: TGTGCCACCAGTGAACGGGACAGCTACGAGCAGTACTTC. The rearrangement uses TRBV24-1 and TRBJ2-7, with 7 nucleotides matching TRBD1. With V trimmed by 4 bases and J by 3 bases, 2 bases remained unmatched. The CDR3 covers 13 residues. Germline V gene sequence: CDR1 KGHDR, CDR2 SFDVKD.

This chain links TRBV11-2 with TRBJ2-1, with 9 nucleotides matching TRBD2. Germline-derived CDR1 and CDR2 are SGHAT and FQNNGV. CDR3 length: 16 residues. V lost 0 bases, J lost 7 bases, and 7 bases stayed unmatched. The CDR3 here is CASSLEAGGALNEQFF. The CDR3 DNA reads as TGTGCCAGCAGCTTAGAAGCGGGGGGAGCCCTGAATGAGCAGTTCTTC. Complete variable domain (other parts from reference TRBV11-2 and TRBJ2-1): EAGVAQSPRYKIIEKRQSVAFWCNPISGHATLYWYQQILGQGPKLLIQFQNNGVVDDSQLPKDRFSAERLKGVDSTLKIQPAKLEDSAVYLCASSLEAGGALNEQFFGPGTRLTVL.

This chain uses TRBV12-1 with TRBJ1-6. TRBV12-1 has pseudogene status. The length of the CDR3 is 16 residues. CDR3 DNA sequence: TGTGCCAGCAGCCCAATTGTGGGGGCCCTGGATTCACCCCTCCACTTT. It yields the protein CASSPIVGALDSPLHF.

V is TRBV2 and J is TRBJ2-5, with 7 bases aligning to TRBD1. Per the germline V gene, CDR1 is SNHLY and CDR2 is FYNNEI. The CDR3 loop spans 14 amino acids. V shed 7 bases, J shed 0 bases, and the junction held 5 bases outside the gene matches. CDR3 coding DNA: TGTGCCAGCAAGACAGGGACCAACCAAGAGACCCAGTACTTC. It yields the protein CASKTGTNQETQYF.

The CDR3 reads CSVDGAGTYEQYF. DNA for the CDR3: TGCAGCGTTGACGGCGCGGGAACATACGAGCAGTACTTC. The chain combines TRBV29-1 with TRBJ2-7; D may be TRBD2 (6 bases). Germline V gene lookup returns CDR1 SQVTM and CDR2 ANQGSEA. Trimming took 3 bases from V and 4 from J, leaving 13 bases between them. The CDR3 spans 13 residues.

The CDR3 is CASNPWGGGIRNEQFF. The CDR3 bases are TGTGCCAGCAACCCTTGGGGGGGGGGAATCAGGAATGAGCAGTTCTTC. The chain uses TRBV12-3 or TRBV12-4 and TRBJ2-1; 7 bases line up with TRBD2. The CDR3 sequence is 16 residues long. With 7 bases clipped from V and 7 bases from J, the junction kept 16 bases outside the gene matches.

In its sample, this clonotype was seen many times. The chain combines TRBV12-5 with TRBJ1-1; D not certain. This CDR3 is 15 amino acids long. Trimming shortened V by 0 bases and J by 0 bases, and 8 bases separated the two germline ends. Germline lookup yields CDR1 LGHNT and CDR2 FRNRAP. The CDR3 bases are TGTGCTAGTGGTTTGGTCCCAGGAATGAACACTGAAGCTTTCTTT. It yields the protein CASGLVPGMNTEAFF.

The chain is built from TRBV19 and TRBJ1-2; D not resolved. The germline V and J ends were trimmed by 7 bases and 4 bases, with 16 bases remaining between them. The length of the CDR3 is 14 residues. From germline, CDR1 is LNHDA and CDR2 SQIVND (reference sequence). CDR3 residues: CASTSEQKFYGYTF. Here the CDR3 DNA reads TGTGCCAGTACGTCGGAACAGAAGTTCTATGGCTACACCTTC.

The chain combines TRBV24-1 with TRBJ2-2; D could derive from TRBD1 or TRBD2 (5 bases each). The CDR3 loop spans 12 amino acids. Between the trimmed V and J ends, which lost 9 bases and 3 bases, there was a span of 7 bases. The germline CDR1 and CDR2 sequences are KGHDR and SFDVKD. For the CDR3, the DNA is TGTGCCACCCGGGGACACACCGGGGAGCTGTTTTTT. It codes for CATRGHTGELFF.

This clonotype came up many times. This CDR3 is CASSVEDVTGELFF. CDR3 in DNA: TGCGCCAGCAGCGTGGAAGATGTGACCGGGGAGCTGTTTTTT. The chain joins TRBV5-1 to TRBJ2-2; D remains ambiguous. V was cut by 4 bases and J by 5 bases, with 12 bases left in between. CDR1 and CDR2 from the germline V gene are SGHRS and YFSETQ. There are 14 residues in the CDR3.

V and J are TRBV7-7 and TRBJ2-7, with D hard to call. The germline gives CDR1 SSHAT, CDR2 FNYEAQ (reference sequence). Trimming stripped 3 bases from V and 2 bases from J, with 11 bases between. The CDR3 runs 14 residues. The CDR3 region is CASSFRNTTYEQYV. The CDR3 DNA reads TGTGCCAGCAGCTTTAGGAACACCACCTACGAGCAGTACGTC.